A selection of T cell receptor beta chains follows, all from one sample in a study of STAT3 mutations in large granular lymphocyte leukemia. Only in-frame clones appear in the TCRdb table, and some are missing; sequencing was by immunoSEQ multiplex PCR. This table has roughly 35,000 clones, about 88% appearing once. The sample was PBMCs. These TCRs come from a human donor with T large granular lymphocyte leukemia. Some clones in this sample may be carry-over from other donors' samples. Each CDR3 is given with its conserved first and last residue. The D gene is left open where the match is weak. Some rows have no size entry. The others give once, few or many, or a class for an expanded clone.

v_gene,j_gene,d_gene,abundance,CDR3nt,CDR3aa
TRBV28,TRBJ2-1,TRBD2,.,TGTGCCAGCAGTTTATGGGCGGGGGGATACAATGAGCAGTTCTTC,CASSLWAGGYNEQFF
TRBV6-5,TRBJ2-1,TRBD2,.,TGTGCCAGCAGCTTAGCGGGGGGGCGTGAGCAGTTCTTC,CASSLAGGREQFF
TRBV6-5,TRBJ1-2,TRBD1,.,TGTGCCAGCAGGGGAGACAGGGGGCCTCTCCCCACCTTC,CASRGDRGPLPTF
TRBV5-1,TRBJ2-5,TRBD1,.,TGCGCCAGCAGTCTCAGGGGGCTTCGGGAGACCCAGTACTTC,CASSLRGLRETQYF
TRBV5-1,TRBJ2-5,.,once,TGCGCCAGCAGCTTGGATCCGCAAGAGACCCAGTACTTC,CASSLDPQETQYF
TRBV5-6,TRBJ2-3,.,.,TGTGCCAGCAGCTTGGGGGGTCCTCTAGCAGCAGATACGCAGTATTTT,CASSLGGPLAADTQYF
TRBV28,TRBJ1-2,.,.,TGTGCCAGCAGTTTATACAGTATTAACTATGGCTACACCTTC,CASSLYSINYGYTF
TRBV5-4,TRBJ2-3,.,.,TGTGCCAGCAGCCCCGACGCAGATACGCAGTATTTT,CASSPDADTQYF
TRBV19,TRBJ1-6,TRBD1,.,TGTGCCAGTAGTATGAGACAGGGTCAGAGCTCCTATAATTCACCCCTCCACTTT,CASSMRQGQSSYNSPLHF
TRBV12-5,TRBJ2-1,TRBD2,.,TGTGCTAGTGGTTTGGTAGCGGGAGGAAGGCAGTTCTTC,CASGLVAGGRQFF
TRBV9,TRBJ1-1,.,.,TGTGCCAGCAGCGTAGGGCATATGTCGTCAACTGAAGCTTTCTTT,CASSVGHMSSTEAFF
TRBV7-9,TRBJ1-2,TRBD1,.,TGTGCCAGCAGCGACCGGGACAGCTATGGCTACACCTTC,CASSDRDSYGYTF
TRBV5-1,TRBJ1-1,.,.,TGCGCCAGCAGCCTGGTGCGGGGGAACACTGAAGCTTTCTTT,CASSLVRGNTEAFF
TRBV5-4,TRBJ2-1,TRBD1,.,TGTGCCAGCAGCTTAGGACAGGGGGGATTCAATGAGCAGTTCTTC,CASSLGQGGFNEQFF
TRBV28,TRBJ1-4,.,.,TGTGCCAGCAGTTTAGGGGCCATCTCGGGGCGCTTGAAAAAACTGTTTTTT,CASSLGAISGRLKKLFF
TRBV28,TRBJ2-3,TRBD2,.,TGTGCCAGCAGTTTACGGATCGGGGGGGCCGTATATACGCAGTATTTT,CASSLRIGGAVYTQYF
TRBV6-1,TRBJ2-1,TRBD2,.,TGTGCCATCGGGACTAGCGGGGGCGATGAGCAGTTCTTC,CAIGTSGGDEQFF
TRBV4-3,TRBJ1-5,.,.,TGCGCCAGCAGCCGGTCGATCATCGGTGGTAATCAGCCCCAGCATTTT,CASSRSIIGGNQPQHF
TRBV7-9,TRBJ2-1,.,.,TGTGCCAGCAGCCGGGGTGAGCAGTTCTTC,CASSRGEQFF
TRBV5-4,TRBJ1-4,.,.,TGTGCCAGCAGCTTCGGGAACCTTAATGAAAAACTGTTTTTT,CASSFGNLNEKLFF
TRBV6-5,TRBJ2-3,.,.,TGTGCCAGCAGTCGCCGGGTCGCGGCATACGATACGCAGTATTTT,CASSRRVAAYDTQYF
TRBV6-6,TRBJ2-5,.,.,TGTGCCAGCAGTTACACCGACGCACAGCAGTACTTC,CASSYTDAQQYF
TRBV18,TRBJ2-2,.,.,TGTGCCAGCTCACCAACAGGACCCACCGGGGAGCTGTTTTTT,CASSPTGPTGELFF
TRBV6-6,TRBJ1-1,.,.,TGTGCCAGCAGGCGTGATCCTGAAGCTTTCTTT,CASRRDPEAFF
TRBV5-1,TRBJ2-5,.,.,TGCGCCAGCAGCTTGTTGGGGACCGAGGGGGAGACCCAGTACTTC,CASSLLGTEGETQYF